This T cell receptor (beta chain) was observed in a study of T cells in tumors and immune-related adverse events (dated by TCRdb to the early 2020s). The TCR beta locus was amplified and sequenced with the immunoSEQ assay, yielding bulk TCR Vbeta CDR3 data. As for the authors' bioinformatics: CDR3s were excluded if they were non-productive, were shorter than 7 amino acids, or did not start with C or end with F/W. Analysis was restricted to specimens with at least 1000 reads, and each clonotype was defined at the amino acid level. To compute clonality, Pielou's evenness was subtracted from 1. To equalize library sizes, abundance-weighted random subsampling with replacement was performed 100 times so that 95% confidence intervals could be reported. The Morisita overlap index was used to quantify repertoire overlap, and for each specimen the top 40 clones were checked for overlap with the irAE. The table was pulled from immuneACCESS by TCRdb, which kept in-frame rearrangements only. Such tables lose some clones; where checked, under half of the loss comes from unresolved V genes, and the rest has no known cause. V and J calls and clone size are copied from that table; D and trimming were computed from the DNA. The sample table lists about 4,900 clones, around 60% of them with a count of one. Approximately 5.2% of the sample is in the top ten clones.

A remark on this clone: The antigen it binds to is not known. No much larger clonotype is one base removed from it; base qualities were not supplied.

Trimming costs V 3 bases and J 3 bases, and their ends lie 16 bases apart. Taken from the germline V gene (reference sequence), the CDR1 and CDR2 loops are LNHDA and SQIVND. Inclusive of the bounding cysteine and phenylalanine, the CDR3 is 16 residues long. Only CDR3 DNA is held: 48 bases, read in frame from base 1. Reading the label with the study, this specimen's treatment or condition is: nivolumab (PD-1 blockade) given before sampling. The DNeasy Blood and Tissue Kit was used to extract DNA from the formalin-fixed paraffin-embedded specimens. Source: gut tissue, taken from a patient treated with anti-PD-1 therapy. The chain links TRBV19 with TRBJ2-3; the D gene could be either TRBD1 or TRBD2, each agreeing at 7 bases. The clonotype was recovered from a female donor with metastatic renal cell carcinoma. The CDR3 region has the sequence CASSIPGQGGTDTQYF. The sequenced DNA: TGTGCCAGTAGTATCCCCGGGCAGGGGGGGACAGATACGCAGTATTTT. The full variable domain, with segments outside the CDR3 supplied by the reference TRBV19 and TRBJ2-3 proteins, appears as DGGITQSPKYLFRKEGQNVTLSCEQNLNHDAMYWYRQDPGQGLRLIYYSQIVNDFQKGDIAEGYSVSREKKESFPLTVTSAQKNPTAFYLCASSIPGQGGTDTQYFGPGTRLTVL.